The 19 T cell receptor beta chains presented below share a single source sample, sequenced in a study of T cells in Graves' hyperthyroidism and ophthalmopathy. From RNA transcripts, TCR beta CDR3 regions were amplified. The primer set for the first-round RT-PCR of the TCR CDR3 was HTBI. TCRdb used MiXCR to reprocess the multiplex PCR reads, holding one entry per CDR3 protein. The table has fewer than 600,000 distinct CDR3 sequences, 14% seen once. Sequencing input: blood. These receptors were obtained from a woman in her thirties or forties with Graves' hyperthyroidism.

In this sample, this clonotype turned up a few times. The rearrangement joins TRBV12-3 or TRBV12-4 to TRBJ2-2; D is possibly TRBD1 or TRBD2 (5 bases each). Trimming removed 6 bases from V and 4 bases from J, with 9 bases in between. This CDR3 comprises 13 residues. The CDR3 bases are TGTGCCAGCAGCCGGGACGGCACCGGGGAGCTGTTTTTT. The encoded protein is CASSRDGTGELFF.

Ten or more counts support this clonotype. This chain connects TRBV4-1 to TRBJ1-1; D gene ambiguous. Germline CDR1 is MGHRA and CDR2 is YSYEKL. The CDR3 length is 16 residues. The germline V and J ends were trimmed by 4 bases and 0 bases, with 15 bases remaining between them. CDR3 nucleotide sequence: TGCGCCAGCAGCCTTAGTTTGGGAGACGTGAACACTGAAGCTTTCTTT. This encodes CASSLSLGDVNTEAFF.

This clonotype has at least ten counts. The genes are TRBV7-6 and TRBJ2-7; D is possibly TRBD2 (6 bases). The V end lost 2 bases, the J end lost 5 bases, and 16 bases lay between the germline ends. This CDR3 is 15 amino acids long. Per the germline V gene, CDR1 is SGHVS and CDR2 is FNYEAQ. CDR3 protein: CASSLLGGTPNEQYF. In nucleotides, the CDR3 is TGTGCCAGCAGCTTACTCGGCGGGACCCCCAACGAGCAGTACTTC.

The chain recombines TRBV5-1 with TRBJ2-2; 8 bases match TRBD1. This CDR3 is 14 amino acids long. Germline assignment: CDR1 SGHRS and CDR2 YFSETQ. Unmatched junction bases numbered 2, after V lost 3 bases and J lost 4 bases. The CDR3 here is CASSYQGATGELFF. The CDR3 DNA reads TGCGCCAGCAGCTATCAGGGGGCCACCGGGGAGCTGTTTTTT. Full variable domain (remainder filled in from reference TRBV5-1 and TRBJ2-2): KAGVTQTPRYLIKTRGQQVTLSCSPISGHRSVSWYQQTPGQGLQFLFEYFSETQRNKGNFPGRFSGRQFSNSRSEMNVSTLELGDSALYLCASSYQGATGELFFGEGSRLTVL.

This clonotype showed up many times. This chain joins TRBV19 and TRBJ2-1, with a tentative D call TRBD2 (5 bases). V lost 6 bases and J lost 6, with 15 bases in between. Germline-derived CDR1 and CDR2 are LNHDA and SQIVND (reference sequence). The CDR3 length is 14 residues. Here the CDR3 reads CASRLAAKSNEQFF. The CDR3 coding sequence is TGTGCCAGTAGGCTAGCAGCAAAGAGCAATGAGCAGTTCTTC.

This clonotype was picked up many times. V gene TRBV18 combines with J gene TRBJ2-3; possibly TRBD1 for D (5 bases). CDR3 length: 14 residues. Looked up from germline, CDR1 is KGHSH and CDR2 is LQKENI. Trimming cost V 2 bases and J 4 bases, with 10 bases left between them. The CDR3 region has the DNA TGTGCCAGCTCACCAAGACCCAGGGCAGATACGCAGTATTTT. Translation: CASSPRPRADTQYF.

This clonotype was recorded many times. The CDR3 region is CASSGRGTYNEQFF. The DNA of the CDR3 is TGTGCCAGCAGCGGGAGAGGGACCTACAATGAGCAGTTCTTC. The J gene is TRBJ2-1, the V gene TRBV7-2; a possible D gene is TRBD2 (5 bases). The germline gives CDR1 SGHTA, CDR2 FQGNSA. The V and J ends lost 5 bases and 2 bases respectively, with 10 bases between them. This CDR3 is built from 14 residues.

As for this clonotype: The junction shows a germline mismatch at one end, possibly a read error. The CDR3 reads CASSLDPSGRPSYGQYF. The CDR3 nucleotides are TGTGCCAGCAGCTTAGACCCTAGCGGGAGACCTTCCTACGGGCAGTACTTC. The chain combines TRBV7-2 with TRBJ2-7, with 10 bases identical to TRBD2. This CDR3 has 17 residues. CDR1 and CDR2 (germline): SGHTA, FQGNSA.

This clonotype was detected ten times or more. The CDR3 sequence: CSARGKTGSYEQYF. Here the CDR3 DNA reads TGCAGTGCTAGAGGTAAAACCGGCTCCTACGAGCAGTACTTC. V and J are TRBV20-1 and TRBJ2-7, with D hard to call. V lost 1 base to trimming and J lost 0 bases, with 10 bases between them. This CDR3 has 14 residues. From germline, CDR1 is DFQATT and CDR2 SNEGSKA (reference sequence).

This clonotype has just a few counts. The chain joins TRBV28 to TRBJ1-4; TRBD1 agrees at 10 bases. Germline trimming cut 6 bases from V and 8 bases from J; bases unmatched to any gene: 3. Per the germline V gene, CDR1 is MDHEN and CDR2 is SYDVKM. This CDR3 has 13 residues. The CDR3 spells CASRWTGGEKLFF. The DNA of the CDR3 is TGTGCCAGCAGGTGGACAGGGGGAGAAAAACTGTTTTTT.

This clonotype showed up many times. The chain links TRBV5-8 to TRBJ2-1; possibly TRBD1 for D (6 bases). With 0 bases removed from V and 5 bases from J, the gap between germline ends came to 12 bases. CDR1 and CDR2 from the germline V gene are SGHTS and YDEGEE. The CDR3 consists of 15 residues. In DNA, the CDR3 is TGTGCCAGCAGCTTGGAAGGGACATTACACAATGAGCAGTTCTTC. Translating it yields CASSLEGTLHNEQFF.

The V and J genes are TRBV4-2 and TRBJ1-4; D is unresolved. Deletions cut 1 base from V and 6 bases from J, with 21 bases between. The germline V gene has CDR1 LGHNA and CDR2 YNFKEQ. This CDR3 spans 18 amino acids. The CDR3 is CASSQATRAAYGDEKLFF. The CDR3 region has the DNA TGTGCCAGCAGCCAAGCGACCCGGGCCGCGTATGGGGATGAAAAACTGTTTTTT.

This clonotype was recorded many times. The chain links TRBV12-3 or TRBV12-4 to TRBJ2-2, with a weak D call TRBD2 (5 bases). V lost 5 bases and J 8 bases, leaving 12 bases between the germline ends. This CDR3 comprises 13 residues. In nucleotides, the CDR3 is TGTGCCAGCAGTGGGCCTCTAGCTGGGGAGCTGTTTTTT. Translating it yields CASSGPLAGELFF.

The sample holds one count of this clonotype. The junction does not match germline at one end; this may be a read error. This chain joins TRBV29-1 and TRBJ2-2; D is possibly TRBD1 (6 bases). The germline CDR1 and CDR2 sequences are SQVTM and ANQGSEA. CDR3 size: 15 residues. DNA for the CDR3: TGCAGCACCCTGGGGGCAGGCGGTTCACCCGGGGAGCCGTTTTTT. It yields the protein CSTLGAGGSPGEPFF.

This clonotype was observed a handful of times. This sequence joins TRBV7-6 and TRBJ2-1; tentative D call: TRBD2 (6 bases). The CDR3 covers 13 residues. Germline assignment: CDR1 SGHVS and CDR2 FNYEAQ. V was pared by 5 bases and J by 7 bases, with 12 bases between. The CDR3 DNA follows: TGTGCCAGCAGCATCAGTGGACTAAATGAGCAGTTCTTC. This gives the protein CASSISGLNEQFF.

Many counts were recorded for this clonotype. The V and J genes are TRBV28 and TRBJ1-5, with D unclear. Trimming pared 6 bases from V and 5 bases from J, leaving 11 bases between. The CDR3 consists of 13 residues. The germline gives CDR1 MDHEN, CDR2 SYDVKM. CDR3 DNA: TGTGCCAGCAGGGGCGGATGGGATCAGCCCCAGCATTTT. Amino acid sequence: CASRGGWDQPQHF. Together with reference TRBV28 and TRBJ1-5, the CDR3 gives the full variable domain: DVKVTQSSRYLVKRTGEKVFLECVQDMDHENMFWYRQDPGLGLRLIYFSYDVKMKEKGDIPEGYSVSREKKERFSLILESASTNQTSMYLCASRGGWDQPQHFGDGTRLSIL.

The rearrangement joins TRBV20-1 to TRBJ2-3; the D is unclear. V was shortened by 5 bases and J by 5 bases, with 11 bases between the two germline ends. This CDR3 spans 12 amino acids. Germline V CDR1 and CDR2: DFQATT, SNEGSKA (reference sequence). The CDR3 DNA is TGCAGTGCTGCTGAGTCTGAAGATACGCAGTATTTT. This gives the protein CSAAESEDTQYF.

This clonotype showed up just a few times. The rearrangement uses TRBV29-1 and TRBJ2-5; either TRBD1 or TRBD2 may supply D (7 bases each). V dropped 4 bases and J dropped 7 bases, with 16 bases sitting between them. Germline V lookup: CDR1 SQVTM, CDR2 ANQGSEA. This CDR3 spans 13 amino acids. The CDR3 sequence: CSVGSAGGGTQYF. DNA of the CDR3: TGCAGCGTTGGGTCCGCAGGGGGGGGGACCCAGTACTTC.

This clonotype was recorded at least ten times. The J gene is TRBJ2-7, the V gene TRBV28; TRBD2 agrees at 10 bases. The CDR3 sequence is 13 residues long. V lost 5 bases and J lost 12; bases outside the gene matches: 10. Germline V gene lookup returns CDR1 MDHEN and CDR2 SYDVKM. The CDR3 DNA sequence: TGTGCCAGCAGTACCAACTTAGCGGGAGGTCTGTACTTC. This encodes CASSTNLAGGLYF. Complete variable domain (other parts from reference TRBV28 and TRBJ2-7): DVKVTQSSRYLVKRTGEKVFLECVQDMDHENMFWYRQDPGLGLRLIYFSYDVKMKEKGDIPEGYSVSREKKERFSLILESASTNQTSMYLCASSTNLAGGLYFGPGTRLTVT.